These 3 T cell receptor beta chains were sequenced from one sample in a study of T cell changes during pregnancy in multiple sclerosis. Measured with immunoSEQ multiplex PCR; TCRdb has only the in-frame clones, and not every one. The sample carries about 36,000 clones, 88% recorded once. The source was CD4+ T cells from peripheral blood mononuclear cells, collected in the first trimester of pregnancy. All receptors derive from a female donor with multiple sclerosis, enrolled in a pregnancy study.

The chain joins TRBV11-2 to TRBJ2-5; TRBD2 might be the D (5 bases). This CDR3 comprises 11 residues. Trimming shortened V by 5 bases and J by 5 bases, and 6 bases separated the two germline ends. Germline CDR1 SGHAT, CDR2 FQNNGV. The chain's CDR3 is CASSRGETQYF. The DNA for the CDR3 is TGTGCCAGCAGCCGCGGGGAGACCCAGTACTTC.

The chain is built from TRBV6-5 and TRBJ2-3; D not resolved. The CDR3 runs to 14 residues. Trimming stripped 10 bases from V and 6 bases from J, with 20 bases between. Germline CDR1 reads MNHEY; CDR2 reads SVGAGI. The CDR3 loop is CAISLSSKLDTQYF. CDR3 DNA: TGTGCCATTTCCTTGAGCTCCAAGTTGGATACGCAGTATTTT.

The chain couples TRBV5-1 to TRBJ1-3; maybe TRBD1 (5 bases). Germline V CDR1 and CDR2: SGHRS, YFSETQ. The CDR3 is 14 amino acids. V lost 4 bases to trimming and J lost 2 bases, with 10 bases between them. CDR3 in amino acids: CASSLQGAGNTIYF. The CDR3 DNA is TGCGCCAGCAGCCTGCAGGGTGCTGGAAACACCATATATTTT. Full variable domain (remainder filled in from reference TRBV5-1 and TRBJ1-3): KAGVTQTPRYLIKTRGQQVTLSCSPISGHRSVSWYQQTPGQGLQFLFEYFSETQRNKGNFPGRFSGRQFSNSRSEMNVSTLELGDSALYLCASSLQGAGNTIYFGEGSWLTVV.